The 22 T cell receptor beta chains in this list originate from one sample, sequenced in a study of blood T cell repertoires in COVID-19. Only in-frame clones appear in the TCRdb table, and some are missing; sequencing was by immunoSEQ multiplex PCR. The table records fewer than 200,000 clones, 80% to 90% of them present only once. Sequenced material: PBMCs or T cells enriched from blood (not recorded which). The source of these receptors is a woman between 45 and 60 years old in a cohort exposed to, infected with or recovered from COVID-19 (not recorded which).

The rearrangement links TRBV4-2 to TRBJ2-3, with a tentative D call TRBD2 (7 bases). V was trimmed by 1 base and J by 4 bases, leaving 12 bases between them. CDR1 and CDR2 from the germline V gene are LGHNA and YNFKEQ. The CDR3 is 15 amino acids. DNA of the CDR3: TGTGCCAGCAGCCAAGCCCGGGGGGCGGCAGATACGCAGTATTTT. Translation gives CASSQARGAADTQYF.

The chain couples TRBV27 to TRBJ1-1, with 7 bases matching TRBD1. Germline CDR1 MNHEY, CDR2 SMNVEV (reference sequence). The ends lost 0 bases at V and 4 bases at J; junction bases unmatched: 5. The CDR3 has 15 amino acids. DNA of the CDR3: TGTGCCAGCAGTTTATCAGGGGGCGCGGGCACTGAAGCTTTCTTT. Its protein is CASSLSGGAGTEAFF.

The J gene is TRBJ1-3, the V gene TRBV3-1 (or the pseudogene TRBV3-2); 7 bases line up with TRBD1. The germline V gene has CDR1 LGHDT and CDR2 YNNKEL (reference sequence). CDR3 length: 13 residues. Trimming at V came to 6 bases and at J to 1 base, leaving 0 bases not matched to a gene. The CDR3 nucleotides are TGTGCCAGCAGACAGGGGTCTGGAAACACCATATATTTT. It translates to CASRQGSGNTIYF.

The gene calls are TRBV5-1 and TRBJ2-2, with 7 bases aligning to TRBD1. Per the germline V gene, CDR1 is SGHRS and CDR2 is YFSETQ. The CDR3 contains 17 residues. Trimming took 2 bases from V and 0 from J; bases not matched to a gene: 7. DNA of the CDR3: TGCGCCAGCAGCTTATGGACAGGAGAGCCGAACACCGGGGAGCTGTTTTTT. It yields the protein CASSLWTGEPNTGELFF.

This clone has only a few counts. The V gene is TRBV7-9, the J gene TRBJ2-7; 7 nucleotides align to TRBD1. Germline V gives CDR1 SEHNR, CDR2 FQNEAQ (reference sequence). The CDR3 length is 14 residues. V trimming: 0 bases; J trimming: 2 bases; junction bases outside the gene matches: 1. For the CDR3, the DNA is TGTGCCAGCAGCTTAGCTACAGGGGCCTACGAGCAGTACTTC. This translates into CASSLATGAYEQYF.

CDR3 nucleotide sequence: TGTGCCAGCAGTTTAGCTCGCGGGGGGGCAGATACGCAGTATTTT. This translates into CASSLARGGADTQYF. The rearrangement joins TRBV28 to TRBJ2-3, with 9 bases aligning to TRBD2. Germline CDR1 is MDHEN and CDR2 is SYDVKM. This CDR3 is built from 15 residues. V shed 2 bases and J 4 bases; nucleotides not matched to a gene: 4.

The chain uses TRBV6-5 and TRBJ1-1, with D possibly TRBD1 on 5 matching bases. The V and J ends lost 7 bases and 3 bases respectively, with 9 bases between them. Per germline, CDR1 MNHEY and CDR2 SVGAGI. The CDR3 is 12 residues long. CDR3 region: CASTGGDTEAFF. CDR3 DNA sequence: TGTGCCAGCACGGGAGGGGACACTGAAGCTTTCTTT.

The genes are TRBV2 and TRBJ2-7; 15 nucleotides match TRBD2. CDR1 is SNHLY, CDR2 FYNNEI, per germline. CDR3 length: 16 amino acids. V shed 4 bases, J shed 5 bases, and the junction held 6 bases outside the gene matches. The CDR3 protein is CASSGGLAGGFNEQYF. CDR3 DNA: TGTGCCAGCAGTGGGGGACTAGCGGGAGGCTTCAACGAGCAGTACTTC.

V and J are TRBV19 and TRBJ1-5; D gene uncertain. V was shortened by 5 bases and J by 0 bases, with 11 bases between the two germline ends. The CDR3 is 15 residues long. Germline assignment: CDR1 LNHDA and CDR2 SQIVND (reference sequence). The CDR3: CASSLQAYSNQPQHF. The DNA for the CDR3 is TGTGCCAGTAGTCTCCAGGCTTATAGCAATCAGCCCCAGCATTTT.

The chain carries TRBV3-1 (or the pseudogene TRBV3-2) and TRBJ2-1, with D possibly matching TRBD2 (6 bases). Per germline, CDR1 LGHDT and CDR2 YNNKEL (reference sequence). V lost 4 bases, J lost 4 bases, and 17 bases lay in between. CDR3 length: 16 residues. CDR3 sequence (DNA): TGTGCCAGCAGCCGCCGAGGGGCGGGAATTTACAATGAGCAGTTCTTC. It specifies CASSRRGAGIYNEQFF.

The chain uses TRBV5-1 and TRBJ2-1; the match to TRBD2 covers 11 bases. V was clipped by 4 bases and J by 7 bases; unmatched bases: 7. The CDR3 loop spans 15 amino acids. Germline lookup yields CDR1 SGHRS and CDR2 YFSETQ. The CDR3 DNA follows: TGCGCCAGCAGCGTATCCGGGACTAGCGGTAATGAGCAGTTCTTC. It yields the protein CASSVSGTSGNEQFF.

V usage is TRBV25-1 and J usage is TRBJ1-1; TRBD1 agrees at 9 bases. The germline V gene has CDR1 MGHDK and CDR2 SYGVNS. The CDR3 length is 15 residues. V trimming: 2 bases; J trimming: 1 base; junction bases outside the gene matches: 2. CDR3 coding DNA: TGTGCCAGCAGTGAACGGGGACAGGGGAACACTGAAGCTTTCTTT. It codes for CASSERGQGNTEAFF. Based on the CDR3 plus reference TRBV25-1 and TRBJ1-1, the full variable domain is EADIYQTPRYLVIGTGKKITLECSQTMGHDKMYWYQQDPGMELHLIHYSYGVNSTEKGDLSSESTVSRIRTEHFPLTLESARPSHTSQYLCASSERGQGNTEAFFGQGTRLTVV.

V is TRBV19 and J is TRBJ2-3; 7 positions agree with TRBD2. V lost 9 bases, J lost 2 bases, and 8 bases stayed unmatched. Germline lookup yields CDR1 LNHDA and CDR2 SQIVND (reference sequence). This CDR3 comprises 14 residues. The CDR3 sequence is CASHSSGYTDTQYF. The CDR3, as DNA: TGTGCCAGCCACTCTAGCGGTTACACAGATACGCAGTATTTT.

This chain uses TRBV27 with TRBJ2-7; the match to TRBD1 covers 8 bases. The CDR3 is 13 residues long. Trimming cost V 10 bases and J 3 bases; bases outside gene matches: 8. Germline CDR1 is MNHEY and CDR2 is SMNVEV (reference sequence). The CDR3 nucleotides are TGTGCCACCGCGGGACAGGAACACTACGAGCAGTACTTC. Its translation is CATAGQEHYEQYF.

The chain uses TRBV10-3 and TRBJ2-2; 10 bases are shared with TRBD1. Germline V lookup: CDR1 ENHRY, CDR2 SYGVKD. The CDR3 extends over 14 amino acids. Germline trimming cut 7 bases from V and 8 bases from J; bases unmatched to any gene: 7. The CDR3 loop is CAIMPGQGTGELFF. The CDR3 DNA sequence: TGTGCCATCATGCCGGGACAGGGGACGGGGGAGCTGTTTTTT.

This clone occurred once. This rearrangement joins TRBV6-6 to TRBJ2-3; 8 bases map to TRBD1. V shed 2 bases and J 1 base; nucleotides not matched to a gene: 2. CDR3 length: 15 amino acids. CDR1 MNHNY and CDR2 SVGAGI come from the germline V gene (reference sequence). CDR3 sequence (DNA): TGTGCCAGCAGTTACCCGGGACAGGGCACAGATACGCAGTATTTT. Translated, it gives CASSYPGQGTDTQYF.

This clone has just a few counts. J is TRBJ2-3 and V is TRBV11-2, with TRBD2 as a possible D gene (6 bases). The CDR3 spans 15 residues. CDR1 and CDR2 (germline): SGHAT, FQNNGV. V lost 3 bases and J lost 5, with 15 bases in between. DNA of the CDR3: TGTGCCAGCAGCTTTGACGGGAGTGTGAGAGATACGCAGTATTTT. It specifies CASSFDGSVRDTQYF. Full variable domain (remainder filled in from reference TRBV11-2 and TRBJ2-3): EAGVAQSPRYKIIEKRQSVAFWCNPISGHATLYWYQQILGQGPKLLIQFQNNGVVDDSQLPKDRFSAERLKGVDSTLKIQPAKLEDSAVYLCASSFDGSVRDTQYFGPGTRLTVL.

This clone was counted once. The CDR3 sequence: CASSIDSGTGHSPLHF. CDR3 DNA: TGTGCCAGTAGTATCGATTCCGGGACAGGGCATTCACCCCTCCACTTT. The chain carries TRBV19 and TRBJ1-6, with 9 bases lining up with TRBD1. After removal of 3 bases from V and 8 bases from J, the junction contained 8 bases not matched to a gene. The CDR3 runs to 16 residues. Germline V CDR1 and CDR2: LNHDA, SQIVND (reference sequence).

The chain recombines TRBV2 with TRBJ1-1; D possibly corresponds to TRBD1 (5 bases). Trimming removed 11 bases from V and 1 base from J, with 11 bases in between. The germline CDR1 and CDR2 sequences are SNHLY and FYNNEI. The CDR3 totals 12 residues. CDR3 sequence reads: CAGGVRNTEAFF. The CDR3, as DNA: TGTGCCGGAGGGGTCCGGAACACTGAAGCTTTCTTT.

The chain couples TRBV1 to TRBJ2-5; no check of the table's D call, TRBD2, against the DNA was made. TRBV1 is a pseudogene locus. The length of the CDR3 is 16 residues. The CDR3 region is CTSSHAGLDHQETQYF. The CDR3 DNA reads TGCACCAGCAGCCATGCCGGACTAGACCACCAAGAGACCCAGTACTTC.

This chain links TRBV6-5 with TRBJ2-7; D not resolved. The V and J ends lost 4 bases and 3 bases respectively, with 7 bases between them. From germline, CDR1 is MNHEY and CDR2 SVGAGI. CDR3 size: 12 residues. The CDR3 nucleotides read TGTGCCAGCAGTTTTTATAGCTACGAGCAGTACTTC. Protein: CASSFYSYEQYF.

This clone came up many times. The gene calls are TRBV6-5 and TRBJ2-3; TRBD1 matches 8 bases. The V and J ends lost 6 bases and 0 bases, in that order; junction bases with no gene match: 5. This CDR3 contains 15 residues. CDR1 MNHEY and CDR2 SVGAGI come from the germline V gene. The CDR3 DNA reads TGTGCCAGCAGGGAGGACAGGGTCAGCACAGATACGCAGTATTTT. It yields the protein CASREDRVSTDTQYF.